The 9 T cell receptor beta chains presented below share a single source sample, sequenced in a study of T cells in localized non-small cell lung cancer. The assay was immunoSEQ multiplex PCR, and TCRdb's table has in-frame clones only and misses some. The sample has tens of thousands of clones, approximately 80% seen once. The source was peripheral blood, collected before any cancer treatment. Receptor source: a female donor over 55 with stage I lung adenocarcinoma.

The chain employs TRBV9 and TRBJ2-3; 10 nucleotides line up with TRBD2. The CDR3 runs to 15 residues. From germline, CDR1 is SGDLS and CDR2 YYNGEE. The V gene end was trimmed by 5 bases and the J gene end by 5 bases; junction bases not matched to a gene: 8. The CDR3 reads CASRPGTSVRDTQYF. In DNA, the CDR3 is TGTGCCAGCAGACCCGGGACTAGCGTTAGAGATACGCAGTATTTT. Full variable domain (outside the CDR3, taken from reference TRBV9 and TRBJ2-3): DSGVTQTPKHLITATGQRVTLRCSPRSGDLSVYWYQQSLDQGLQFLIQYYNGEERAKGNILERFSAQQFPDLHSELNLSSLELGDSALYFCASRPGTSVRDTQYFGPGTRLTVL.

The chain links TRBV7-8 to TRBJ1-1; 7 bases are shared with TRBD1. This CDR3 has 15 amino acids. J lost 2 bases, V lost 6 bases, and 9 bases had no gene match. The germline V gene has CDR1 SGHVS and CDR2 FQNEAQ. CDR3 protein: CASRKAGTANTEAFF. DNA for the CDR3: TGTGCCAGCAGGAAAGCGGGGACAGCTAACACTGAAGCTTTCTTT.

The chain employs TRBV5-4 and TRBJ2-5; TRBD2 matches at 10 bases. CDR1 and CDR2 (germline): SGHNT, YYREEE (reference sequence). The ends lost 4 bases at V and 4 bases at J; junction bases unmatched: 7. There are 15 residues in the CDR3. DNA of the CDR3: TGTGCCAGCAGCCAGCCAGCGGGGGGGCTAGAGACCCAGTACTTC. It yields the protein CASSQPAGGLETQYF.

The gene calls are TRBV7-8 and TRBJ1-3; D is unresolved. Trimming stripped 2 bases from V and 3 bases from J, with 5 bases between. Germline V gene data show CDR1 as SGHVS and CDR2 as FQNEAQ. The CDR3 runs 13 residues. The CDR3: CASSLMDGNTIYF. The CDR3 region has the DNA TGTGCCAGCAGCTTAATGGATGGAAACACCATATATTTT.

This chain uses TRBV20-1 with TRBJ1-2; D ambiguous. Germline values: CDR1 DFQATT, CDR2 SNEGSKA (reference sequence). The length of the CDR3 is 9 residues. Trimming took 7 bases from V and 8 from J, leaving 8 bases between them. CDR3 in DNA: TGCAGTGTATCGGGAGGCTACACCTTC. Translated: CSVSGGYTF.

Here the CDR3 reads CASSYSNWANTGELFF. The CDR3, as DNA: TGTGCCAGCAGTTACTCGAACTGGGCGAACACCGGGGAGCTGTTTTTT. The chain links TRBV6-5 to TRBJ2-2, with unresolved D. Germline V gene data show CDR1 as MNHEY and CDR2 as SVGAGI. Trimming left V 0 bases short and J 0 bases short, with 8 bases between. The CDR3 loop spans 16 amino acids.

The chain recombines TRBV7-2 with TRBJ2-2; TRBD2 matches 7 bases. The germline gives CDR1 SGHTA, CDR2 FQGNSA. V dropped 5 bases and J dropped 2; count of bases not matched to a gene: 8. The CDR3 length is 16 residues. The chain's CDR3 is CASSQRAGFNTGELFF. CDR3 sequence (DNA): TGTGCCAGCAGCCAACGAGCGGGATTCAACACCGGGGAGCTGTTTTTT.

This chain links TRBV2 with TRBJ1-4; 10 bases align to TRBD1. CDR3 length: 14 amino acids. V lost 7 bases, J lost 7 bases, and 6 bases stayed unmatched. CDR1 SNHLY and CDR2 FYNNEI come from the germline V gene. CDR3 amino acids: CASKGQGRFEKLFF. DNA of the CDR3: TGTGCCAGCAAGGGACAGGGGCGGTTTGAAAAACTGTTTTTT.

This chain uses TRBV19 with TRBJ2-6, with D hard to call. The CDR3 spans 14 residues. CDR1 is LNHDA, CDR2 SQIVND, per germline (reference sequence). The V and J ends lost 3 bases and 3 bases respectively, with 6 bases between them. In DNA form, the CDR3 reads TGTGCCAGTAGTATTCCGAGTGGGGCCAACGTCCTGACTTTC. Translating it yields CASSIPSGANVLTF.